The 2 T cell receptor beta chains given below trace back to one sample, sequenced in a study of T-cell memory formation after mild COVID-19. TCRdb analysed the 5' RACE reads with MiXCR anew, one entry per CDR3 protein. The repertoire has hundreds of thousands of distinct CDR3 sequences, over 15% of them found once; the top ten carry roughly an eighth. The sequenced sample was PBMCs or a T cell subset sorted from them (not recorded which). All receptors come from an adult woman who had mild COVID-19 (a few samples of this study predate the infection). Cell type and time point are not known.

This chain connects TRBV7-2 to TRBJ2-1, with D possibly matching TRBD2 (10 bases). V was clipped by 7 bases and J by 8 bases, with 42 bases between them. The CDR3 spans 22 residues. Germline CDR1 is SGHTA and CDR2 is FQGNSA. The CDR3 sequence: CASTTPRRGTGISGGQRDEQFF. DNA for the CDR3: TGTGCCAGCACCACACCCCGCAGGGGGACAGGGATTAGCGGGGGGCAACGCGATGAGCAGTTCTTC. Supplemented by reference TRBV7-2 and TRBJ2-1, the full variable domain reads GAGVSQSPSNKVTEKGKDVELRCDPISGHTALYWYRQSLGQGLEFLIYFQGNSAPDKSGLPSDRFSAERTGGSVSTLTIQRTQQEDSAVYLCASTTPRRGTGISGGQRDEQFFGPGTRLTVL.

The CDR3 DNA reads as TGTGCCAGCAGTCCCAACAGCGGCAATGAGCAGTTCTTC. This translates into CASSPNSGNEQFF. The chain couples TRBV27 to TRBJ2-1, with D possibly matching TRBD2 (5 bases). This CDR3 spans 13 amino acids. Trimming left V 5 bases short and J 6 bases short, with 11 bases between. Looked up from germline, CDR1 is MNHEY and CDR2 is SMNVEV (reference sequence).